These 29 T cell receptor beta chains were sequenced from one sample in a study of vaccination and CD4 T cells after COVID-19. Treatment given: roughly 10-day PBMC culture with coronavirus spike peptide pools or control peptides (ViraFEST assay). Once obtained from cultured CD4+ T cells, the DNA was sequenced using the Oncomine TCR Beta short-read assay. TCRdb reprocessed the PCR reads via MiXCR and lists one record per CDR3 protein. The sample lists roughly 14,000 distinct CDR3 sequences, around 46% occurring once. No cognate antigen is known for these TCRs. The sequenced sample was CD4+ T cells from blood, cultured in vitro. The receptors come from a human donor who had recovered from COVID-19.

A few counts support this clonotype. The chain carries TRBV28 and TRBJ2-5; possible D gene TRBD2, 6 bases. Germline CDR1 and CDR2: MDHEN and SYDVKM. CDR3 length: 13 amino acids. V shed 5 bases and J shed 5 bases, with 12 bases lying between them. The CDR3 sequence: CASSPTSPETQYF. The CDR3 nucleotides read TGTGCCAGCAGTCCGACTAGTCCGGAGACCCAGTACTTC.

The chain recombines TRBV24-1 with TRBJ2-2; no firm D call. V gave up 4 bases and J gave up 0 bases, with 17 bases separating them. CDR1 KGHDR and CDR2 SFDVKD come from the germline V gene. CDR3 length: 18 amino acids. Here the CDR3 reads CATSEPASGRPNTGELFF. DNA of the CDR3: TGTGCCACCAGTGAACCTGCTTCGGGCAGGCCGAACACCGGGGAGCTGTTTTTT.

This rearrangement joins TRBV11-3 to TRBJ2-1, with TRBD2 identical over 12 bases. With 0 bases clipped from V and 5 bases from J, the junction kept 2 bases outside the gene matches. Germline V gene data show CDR1 as SGHNT and CDR2 as YENEEA. This CDR3 has 16 amino acids. Here the CDR3 reads CASSLETSGGNNEQFF. CDR3 nucleotides: TGTGCCAGCAGCTTAGAAACTAGCGGGGGGAACAATGAGCAGTTCTTC.

This clonotype was found once. The V call is TRBV28, the J call TRBJ2-2, with 11 bases fitting TRBD2. The V gene end was trimmed by 6 bases and the J gene end by 7 bases; junction bases not matched to a gene: 10. This CDR3 region has 16 residues. Germline V gives CDR1 MDHEN, CDR2 SYDVKM. The CDR3 loop is CASRPTSGSKNGELFF. In DNA, the CDR3 is TGTGCCAGCAGACCTACTAGCGGGAGTAAAAACGGGGAGCTGTTTTTT. The full variable domain, in which reference TRBV28 and TRBJ2-2 provide the parts outside the CDR3, is DVKVTQSSRYLVKRTGEKVFLECVQDMDHENMFWYRQDPGLGLRLIYFSYDVKMKEKGDIPEGYSVSREKKERFSLILESASTNQTSMYLCASRPTSGSKNGELFFGEGSRLTVL.

CDR3 in amino acids: CATSDLYSSTDTQYF. The CDR3 DNA sequence: TGTGCCACCAGTGATTTGTACAGTAGCACAGATACGCAGTATTTT. V usage is TRBV24-1 and J usage is TRBJ2-3; D is unclear. Germline V gene data show CDR1 as KGHDR and CDR2 as SFDVKD. V lost 0 bases and J 0 bases, leaving 6 bases between the germline ends. This CDR3 has 15 residues.

The gene calls are TRBV7-6 and TRBJ2-7, with D maybe TRBD2 (6 bases). This CDR3 spans 15 amino acids. Trimming cost V 2 bases and J 7 bases, with 18 bases left between them. Germline loops: CDR1 SGHVS, CDR2 FNYEAQ. The CDR3 is CASSLQIGGAGEQYF. CDR3 coding DNA: TGTGCCAGCAGCTTACAAATAGGCGGGGCCGGGGAGCAGTACTTC. The full variable domain, with the rest looked up from reference TRBV7-6 and TRBJ2-7, is GAGVSQSPRYKVTKRGQDVALRCDPISGHVSLYWYRQALGQGPEFLTYFNYEAQQDKSGLPNDRFSAERPEGSISTLTIQRTEQRDSAMYRCASSLQIGGAGEQYFGPGTRLTVT.

This clonotype has just a few counts. The chain couples TRBV6-1 to TRBJ1-5; D perhaps matches TRBD1 (6 bases). Germline CDR1 reads MNHNS; CDR2 reads SASEGT. CDR3 length: 17 residues. V lost 6 bases to trimming and J lost 0 bases, with 18 bases between them. The CDR3, as DNA: TGTGCCAGCAGGCGAATACAGGGATCCGTTAGCAATCAGCCCCAGCATTTT. Translated, it gives CASRRIQGSVSNQPQHF.

This chain links TRBV6-1 with TRBJ1-6; D is perhaps TRBD1 (5 bases). This CDR3 comprises 13 residues. V gave up 8 bases and J gave up 5 bases, with 10 bases separating them. The V gene's germline CDR1 is MNHNS and CDR2 SASEGT. For the CDR3, the DNA is TGTGCCAGCTTGATACAGGATAATTCACCCCTCCACTTT. It translates to CASLIQDNSPLHF.

V is TRBV5-1 and J is TRBJ2-1, with a weak D call TRBD1 (6 bases). Germline loops: CDR1 SGHRS, CDR2 YFSETQ. The CDR3 consists of 14 residues. The germline V and J ends were trimmed by 0 bases and 9 bases, with 13 bases remaining between them. CDR3 in amino acids: CASSLVPQGSEQFF. CDR3 nucleotide sequence: TGCGCCAGCAGCTTGGTCCCACAGGGATCTGAGCAGTTCTTC.

This clonotype has a handful of counts. The chain uses TRBV6-1 and TRBJ1-5; 8 bases match TRBD1. The V and J ends lost 1 base and 7 bases, in that order; junction bases with no gene match: 3. CDR1 is MNHNS, CDR2 SASEGT, per germline. CDR3 length: 14 amino acids. DNA for the CDR3: TGTGCCAGCAGTGAAGGGCAGGGGGCGCAGCCCCAGCATTTT. Its protein is CASSEGQGAQPQHF.

This chain uses TRBV20-1 with TRBJ2-7; D assignment may be TRBD1 or TRBD2 (6 bases each). Germline assignment: CDR1 DFQATT and CDR2 SNEGSKA (reference sequence). Trimming removed 3 bases at V and 1 base at J, with 13 bases between. This CDR3 is built from 14 residues. The CDR3 DNA sequence: TGCAGTGCTAGTCCCGAGGGGGGTTCCTACGAGCAGTACTTC. It encodes CSASPEGGSYEQYF.

V gene TRBV7-8 combines with J gene TRBJ1-1, with 10 positions matching TRBD1. There are 14 residues in the CDR3. Germline V gene data show CDR1 as SGHVS and CDR2 as FQNEAQ. J lost 5 bases, V lost 0 bases, and 0 bases had no gene match. The CDR3 sequence: CASSLAGQGTEAFF. Here the CDR3 DNA reads TGTGCCAGCAGCTTAGCGGGACAGGGGACTGAAGCTTTCTTT.

The gene calls are TRBV12-3 or TRBV12-4 and TRBJ1-6, with TRBD1 matching over 9 bases. V was pared by 6 bases and J by 9 bases, with 9 bases of the junction left unmatched. The CDR3 has 15 amino acids. In DNA, the CDR3 is TGTGCCAGCAGATTGACCGGGACAGGGAGTTCACCCCTCCACTTT. Its translation is CASRLTGTGSSPLHF.

The chain links TRBV14 to TRBJ1-2; D is uncertain. Looked up from germline, CDR1 is SGHDN and CDR2 is FVKESK. The CDR3 is 14 amino acids. V was cut by 4 bases and J by 5 bases, with 14 bases left in between. The CDR3: CASSPDPIPYGYTF. The CDR3 nucleotides are TGTGCCAGCAGCCCCGACCCAATCCCTTATGGCTACACCTTC. The full variable domain, completed using reference TRBV14 and TRBJ1-2, is EAGVTQFPSHSVIEKGQTVTLRCDPISGHDNLYWYRRVMGKEIKFLLHFVKESKQDESGMPNNRFLAERTGGTYSTLKVQPAELEDSGVYFCASSPDPIPYGYTFGSGTRLTVV.

This clonotype was seen more than once but under ten times. This chain joins TRBV20-1 and TRBJ1-2, with a tentative D call TRBD1 (6 bases). CDR1 and CDR2 from the germline V gene are DFQATT and SNEGSKA (reference sequence). V was pared by 6 bases and J by 7 bases, with 24 bases between. This CDR3 has 15 residues. The CDR3 sequence is CSANAGGRGASGYTF. CDR3 coding DNA: TGCAGTGCCAATGCCGGGGGGCGCGGGGCTAGTGGCTACACCTTC.

For the CDR3, the DNA is TGCGCCAGCAGCCAATCCGGACAGGGGCACTATGGCTACACCTTC. Encoded protein: CASSQSGQGHYGYTF. V and J are TRBV4-1 and TRBJ1-2; the match to TRBD1 covers 9 bases. The V and J ends lost 2 bases and 3 bases, in that order; junction bases with no gene match: 4. CDR1 and CDR2 (germline): MGHRA, YSYEKL. The CDR3 covers 15 residues.

This clonotype has a handful of counts. This sequence joins TRBV20-1 and TRBJ2-1; D may be TRBD1 (5 bases). This CDR3 is 14 amino acids long. From germline, CDR1 is DFQATT and CDR2 SNEGSKA (reference sequence). Trimming cost V 0 bases and J 9 bases, with 15 bases left between them. CDR3 sequence (DNA): TGCAGTGCTAGAGATCCAGGGCCGAGGAGTGAGCAGTTCTTC. This codes for CSARDPGPRSEQFF.

The V and J genes are TRBV6-2 or TRBV6-3 and TRBJ1-3; no reliable D call. The germline gives CDR1 MNHEY, CDR2 SVGEGT. The CDR3 totals 15 residues. V was clipped by 6 bases and J by 0 bases, with 12 bases between them. The CDR3 region has the DNA TGTGCCAGCAGGTCTTCGGCCACCTCTGGAAACACCATATATTTT. It encodes CASRSSATSGNTIYF.

This chain connects TRBV20-1 to TRBJ1-1; TRBD1 agrees at 8 bases. The germline gives CDR1 DFQATT, CDR2 SNEGSKA (reference sequence). CDR3 length: 14 amino acids. Unmatched junction bases numbered 14, after V lost 4 bases and J lost 10 bases. This CDR3 is CSAIEKQGVSRAFF. DNA for the CDR3: TGCAGTGCTATTGAGAAACAGGGGGTTAGTAGAGCTTTCTTT.

There are a few counts of this clonotype. The rearrangement links TRBV11-3 to TRBJ2-7; unclear D gene. The CDR3 length is 12 residues. V lost 4 bases and J lost 2, with 6 bases in between. CDR1 is SGHNT and CDR2 is YENEEA in the germline V gene. In nucleotides, the CDR3 is TGTGCCAGCAGCTCTGAAACCTACGAGCAGTACTTC. Protein sequence: CASSSETYEQYF.

The V gene is TRBV30, the J gene TRBJ1-5, with D unresolved. The CDR3 has 13 residues. Looked up from germline, CDR1 is GTSNPN and CDR2 is SVGIG (reference sequence). V gave up 1 base and J gave up 4 bases, with 8 bases separating them. As DNA, the CDR3 is TGTGCCTGGAGTGGCATAGGTAATCAGCCCCAGCATTTT. This sequence encodes CAWSGIGNQPQHF.

The V gene is TRBV19, the J gene TRBJ2-1; 10 nucleotides match TRBD2. Trimming at V came to 2 bases and at J to 9 bases, leaving 1 base not matched to a gene. The CDR3 runs to 13 residues. Germline V gives CDR1 LNHDA, CDR2 SQIVND (reference sequence). CDR3 bases: TGTGCCAGTAGTATAAAGCGGGAGGGTGAGCAGTTCTTC. Its protein product is CASSIKREGEQFF.

CDR3 loop: CATSDTGQTETQYF. CDR3 coding DNA: TGTGCCACCAGTGATACGGGACAGACGGAGACCCAGTACTTC. The rearrangement joins TRBV24-1 to TRBJ2-5; 7 bases line up with TRBD1. Trimming at V came to 3 bases and at J to 5 bases, leaving 5 bases not matched to a gene. The CDR3 loop spans 14 amino acids. The V gene's germline CDR1 is KGHDR and CDR2 SFDVKD.

The chain recombines TRBV20-1 with TRBJ1-2, with a possible D match to TRBD1 (5 bases). Germline lookup yields CDR1 DFQATT and CDR2 SNEGSKA (reference sequence). Trimming left V 5 bases short and J 7 bases short, with 14 bases between. The CDR3 contains 12 residues. The CDR3: CSALDINSGYTF. In DNA form, the CDR3 reads TGCAGTGCTTTGGACATAAACAGTGGCTACACCTTC.

This chain uses TRBV6-2 or TRBV6-3 with TRBJ2-1; no reliable D call. Trimming took 4 bases from V and 0 from J, leaving 25 bases between them. Germline CDR1 and CDR2: MNHEY and SVGEGT. The CDR3 has 20 amino acids. As DNA, the CDR3 is TGTGCCAGCAGTTCCCGACTCTCCTTAAGGCAGGTCCACTCCTACAATGAGCAGTTCTTC. It encodes CASSSRLSLRQVHSYNEQFF.

This chain joins TRBV10-3 and TRBJ1-1; D gene ambiguous. Trimming took off 4 bases at V and 5 bases at J, with 11 bases between the two ends. This CDR3 has 13 residues. Germline-derived CDR1 and CDR2 are ENHRY and SYGVKD. The CDR3, as DNA: TGTGCCATCAGTGTGGTGGGAGGGACTGAAGCTTTCTTT. It specifies CAISVVGGTEAFF.

The rearrangement uses TRBV6-2 or TRBV6-3 and TRBJ2-3; D is uncertain. Germline lookup yields CDR1 MNHEY and CDR2 SVGEGT. Between the trimmed V and J ends, which lost 6 bases and 5 bases, there was a span of 12 bases. The CDR3 spans 13 residues. CDR3 sequence: CASSLGMGDTQYF. Written as DNA, the CDR3 is TGTGCCAGCAGCCTCGGAATGGGAGATACGCAGTATTTT.

The V call is TRBV15, the J call TRBJ2-1; 8 bases map to TRBD2. The CDR3 sequence is 17 residues long. Germline values: CDR1 LNHNV, CDR2 YYDKDF (reference sequence). V lost 0 bases, J lost 3 bases, and 7 bases stayed unmatched. CDR3 sequence (DNA): TGTGCCACCAGCAGAGATCTTGGGCTAGCGGGCTACAATGAGCAGTTCTTC. It encodes CATSRDLGLAGYNEQFF.

V and J are TRBV7-2 and TRBJ2-3, with D hard to call. The V and J ends lost 5 bases and 4 bases respectively, with 7 bases between them. CDR1 is SGHTA and CDR2 is FQGNSA in the germline V gene. This CDR3 contains 12 residues. The CDR3: CASSPTADTQYF. In DNA form, the CDR3 reads TGTGCCAGCAGCCCCACGGCAGATACGCAGTATTTT.